This TCR beta chain was obtained from a study of HIV-infected patients and healthy controls (dated by TCRdb to the mid-2010s). With regard to the full study: Whether deep TCR repertoire sequencing of small blood samples from HIV patients could capture immune perturbation and reconstitution was tested in the study.

The investigation overall reported the following: Compared with untreated HIV+ repertoires, healthy control repertoires had roughly threefold more distinct CDR3s and a higher Shannon diversity. Processing included only sixteen HIV-infected individuals, and this was regarded by the authors as a major limit on how widely the findings apply. Using whole blood restricted sequencing depth and prevented separating the dynamics of distinct T-cell subpopulations. Eight alpha and eight beta V genes showed significantly different mean usage between HIV-infected patients and controls. In the samples, alpha-beta chain pairing was left undetermined. Significantly higher mean Gini indices were seen in HIV-infected repertoires than in controls, possibly reflecting oligoclonality. MAIT cell alpha-chain CDR3s were present at high frequency in healthy controls but severely depleted in HIV+ repertoires. Donor HLA types were not determined in the study. Unequal numbers of distinct sequences between patients and controls complicated comparisons, and size-matching overweighted rare events from HIV-infected data. By Jaccard index and by the count of highly shared sequences, healthy controls shared more CDR3s between individuals than HIV+ patients did. Slight age and sex profile differences between the study cohorts did not explain the observed diversity differences. In HIV-infected patients, the apparent post-therapy recovery of the Gini index was not replicated in size-matched repertoire data. During therapy, HIV-associated CDR3s significantly decreased in frequency, while CMV-associated CDR3s did not change significantly, though most became more frequent.

Whole blood was used without cell fractionation, so the repertoire reflected all unsorted peripheral T cells. As controls, ten uninfected healthy donors were sampled, and a few of those donors gave samples twice, approximately 12 weeks apart. For RNA extraction, approximately 2.3 ml of peripheral blood was collected into Tempus tubes. Residual genomic DNA was removed with the TURBO-DNase kit and globin mRNA was depleted with GLOBINclear. CDR3 length: 18 amino acids, cysteine to phenylalanine. Solely the CDR3 DNA is kept, with 54 bases framed from the first base. CDR1 SGHTA and CDR2 FQGTGA were looked up in the germline V gene. V is pruned by 5 bases and J by 1 base, leaving 13 bases of the junction without a gene match. Many counts were recorded for this clonotype. The antigen it recognizes is unknown. Base-call qualities are not available, and no considerably larger clone is one nucleotide away. Using SuperScript III with primers targeting the alpha and beta constant regions, around 550 ng of RNA was reverse transcribed. Alpha and beta chain libraries were generated separately via chain-specific third strand synthesis with multiplexing indices. To avoid primer bias, the protocol used one single primer pair to amplify every rearrangement within a chain, and the protocol also attached molecular barcodes to each cDNA molecule. The SP2 sequencing primer site and a random hexamer were carried on a 5' RACE adapter, to which purified cDNA was joined by T4 RNA Ligase 1. Second strand synthesis was primed from the SP2 site with Phusion polymerase, using slow temperature ramps to favor optimal annealing. The 12-nucleotide barcode on each molecule comprised two random hexamer sequences, both introduced before amplification and concatenated. A brief initial PCR introduced P5 and P7 adapter elements together with a second index, and a roughly 25-cycle amplification PCR using P5s and P7 primers was subsequently performed. Libraries received roughly 26 PCR cycles in total, were quantified on a Qubit, sized on a Bioanalyzer, and diluted to about 3.9 nM. Normalized libraries were sequenced on an Illumina MiSeq with 2 x 250 paired-end kits. MinElute columns were the means by which the reverse transcription reactions were cleaned up, and the reactions were eluted into approximately 9.2 ul Tris-Cl. Adapter ligations were incubated for about 22 hours at 16 degrees C and subsequently purified with AMPure XP beads at a 1:1 ratio. The published analysis was carried out like this. A modified Decombinator that output V, J, insert and barcode information was used to process the demultiplexed FASTQ files. Sequences that shared a barcode but differed from the dominant sequence were discarded as errors, and original cDNA molecules were estimated by counting barcodes clustered at Levenshtein distance 3. The R packages ineq, vegan, igraph and RCytoscape were used for downstream analyses, with IMGT nomenclature and CDR3 definitions applied. To avoid skew from clonal expansion, each TCR was counted once, and V gene usage was computed over distinct sequences. Similarity networks connected unique CDR3 amino acid sequences within a donor whenever two sequences differed by a single Levenshtein edit. In the repertoires, a search was made for a compiled set of published HIV-specific CDR3s (approximately 94 alpha, 700 or so beta) and CMV-specific CDR3s (under 14 alpha, 253 beta). Random subsampling to size-matched repertoires demonstrated that the decreased diversity in patients did not result from their lower sequence numbers. TCRdb trimmed the raw reads at Q25, called clones with MiXCR and kept productive beta chains. One record per CDR3 amino acid sequence lists the most common genes and DNA. These V and J calls rely on TCRdb rather than the paper's analysis. In all, the sample holds just over 15,000 distinct CDR3 sequences, and 7% of those were seen once. The leading ten clones occupy approximately 8.3% of the sample.

The V and J segments used are TRBV7-3 and TRBJ2-2, with TRBD1 identical over 7 junction bases. The sequencing sample was made of blood. This TCR was sampled from an adult in good health. The CDR3: CASSTTGQAIKNTGELFF. In nucleotide form, the sequence is TGTGCCAGCAGCACAACCGGACAGGCAATAAAGAACACCGGGGAGCTGTTTTTT. The variable domain in full, with residues beyond the CDR3 obtained from the reference TRBV7-3 and TRBJ2-2 genes, is GAGVSQTPSNKVTEKGKYVELRCDPISGHTALYWYRQSLGQGPEFLIYFQGTGAADDSGLPNDRFFAVRPEGSVSTLKIQRTERGDSAVYLCASSTTGQAIKNTGELFFGEGSRLTVL.